The sequence of this TCR beta chain was determined in a study of blood T cell repertoires in COVID-19 (dated by TCRdb to about 2020). In terms of the full investigation: Samples from collaborators originated in the United States, Italy and Spain and spanned both the acute and convalescent phases of COVID-19. The repertoires were released in a freely available public database meant as a resource for research on the immune response to SARS-CoV-2. The material from the prospective study consisted of cDNA or gDNA derived from T cells, B-cell-depleted T cells, or PBMCs. Deeply sampled blood TCRbeta repertoires from subjects exposed to, actively infected with, or recovered from COVID-19 were included in the dataset. HLA class I and class II types, where available, came from metadata supplied by the sample provider rather than from assay-based typing. Sample metadata almost always included a de-identified subject ID, COVID-19 status, age in years and sex. The samples were drawn from two sources: the first 160 participants of the ongoing ImmuneRACE study, and 1,000 to 1,500 subjects contributed by 6 global collaborators. Overall study outcomes, separate from this receptor: The quantity of clinical and demographic metadata differed by source and by participant and was supplied without curation.

TCRbeta CDR3 regions were amplified from genomic DNA using the immunoSEQ Assay, a bias-controlled multiplex PCR. As for the original processing: The number of nucleated cells in each sample was estimated by amplification of reference gene primers within the assay. To quantify the absolute abundance of each unique TCRbeta CDR3 rearrangement, sequence reads were collapsed and filtered. For each sample, productive Simpson clonality was calculated as the square root of Simpson's diversity index over productive rearrangements. What TCRdb holds here is the immuneACCESS table cut down to in-frame rearrangements. Part of the clones is not present; checked against another copy, under half of the missing clones reflect an unresolved V gene, and the others are unexplained. Clonal size and the V and J genes are those of that table, whereas D and trimming came from the DNA. Counted in this sample were approximately 340,000 clones; around 88% of them appeared once. The ten largest account for around 3% of the sample.

Each collaborating institution followed its own protocols to collect whole blood in K2EDTA tubes. For TCRbeta analysis, collaborators shipped samples in one of three forms: frozen whole blood, isolated PBMCs, or DNA extracted from either of those sample types. V loses 0 bases of germline sequence and J loses 4 bases, and the interval between the two ends is 7 bases. From the cysteine through the phenylalanine, the CDR3 covers 15 amino acids. Solely the CDR3 DNA is kept, with 45 bases framed from the first base. CDR1 and CDR2 (KGHSH, LQKENI) derive from the germline V gene. About this clone: Its antigen is not yet known. No per-base quality is available; no much larger clone lies one base away.

The sequence links TRBV18 to TRBJ1-6; there is no confident call for the D gene. This TCR was sampled from a man in his thirties or forties with active or convalescent COVID-19. Sequenced sample: peripheral blood. At the DNA level, the sequence is TGTGCCAGCTCACCACCCAGCGGTTATAATTCACCCCTCCACTTT. Translation gives CASSPPSGYNSPLHF.